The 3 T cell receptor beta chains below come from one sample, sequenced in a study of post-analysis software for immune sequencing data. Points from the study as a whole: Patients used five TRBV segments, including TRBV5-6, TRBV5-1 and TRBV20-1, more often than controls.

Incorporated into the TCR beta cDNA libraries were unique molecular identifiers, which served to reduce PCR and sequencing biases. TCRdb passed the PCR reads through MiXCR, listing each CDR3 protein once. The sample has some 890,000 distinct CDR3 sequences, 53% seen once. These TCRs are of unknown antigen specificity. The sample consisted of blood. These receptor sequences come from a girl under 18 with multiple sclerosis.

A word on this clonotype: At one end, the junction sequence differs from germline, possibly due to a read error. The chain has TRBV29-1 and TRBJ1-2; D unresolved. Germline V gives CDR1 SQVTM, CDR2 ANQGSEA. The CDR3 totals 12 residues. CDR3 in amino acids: CSVPHGFDGYAF. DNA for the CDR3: TGCAGCGTCCCCCACGGCTTCGATGGCTACGCCTTC.

Here the CDR3 reads CASSHTRTSGKYNEQFF. CDR3 nucleotide sequence: TGTGCCAGCAGTCACACACGGACTAGCGGCAAATACAATGAGCAGTTCTTC. J is TRBJ2-1 and V is TRBV6-5, with TRBD2 matching 10 bases. CDR1 and CDR2 (germline): MNHEY, SVGAGI. This CDR3 region has 17 residues. Germline trimming cut 5 bases from V and 4 bases from J; bases unmatched to any gene: 11.

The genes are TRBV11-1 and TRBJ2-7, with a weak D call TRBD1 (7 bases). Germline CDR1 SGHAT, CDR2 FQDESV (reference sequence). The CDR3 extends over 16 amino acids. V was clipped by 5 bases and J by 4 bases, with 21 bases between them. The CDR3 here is CASSTRDSRARYEQYF. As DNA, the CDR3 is TGTGCCAGCAGCACGCGGGACAGCCGGGCCAGGTACGAGCAGTACTTC.